Listed below are T cell receptor beta chains from one sample, sequenced in a study of CD8 T cells in Susac syndrome. Using its own MiXCR run on the immunoSEQ multiplex PCR reads, TCRdb lists one record per CDR3 protein. The sample shows roughly 150,000 distinct CDR3 sequences, 93% of them seen only once. Material: CD4+ T cells from PBMCs. All receptors derive from a human donor in good health. Each CDR3 is given with its conserved first and last residue. D genes are given only for firm matches. Size tells how often a clone was seen (once, few, many) or the class of an expanded clone, and some rows leave it out.

D,J,V,size,CDR3,DNA
TRBD1,TRBJ1-2,TRBV12-3/TRBV12-4,.,CASSSRQGIGGYTF,TGTGCCAGCAGTTCGAGACAGGGGATCGGTGGCTACACCTTC
.,TRBJ1-2,TRBV29-1,.,CSAELGSYGYTF,TGCAGCGCCGAACTAGGTAGCTATGGCTACACCTTC
.,TRBJ2-7,TRBV6-6,.,CASSYQDSYEQYF,TGTGCCAGCAGTTACCAAGACAGCTACGAGCAGTACTTC
.,TRBJ2-5,TRBV19,.,CASSIDRFETQYF,TGTGCCAGTAGTATCGACAGGTTTGAGACCCAGTACTTC
.,TRBJ2-2,TRBV29-1,.,CSARKGPNTGELFF,TGCAGCGCAAGGAAGGGACCGAACACCGGGGAGCTGTTTTTT
.,TRBJ2-7,TRBV7-2,.,CASSLRGVEQYF,TGTGCCAGCAGCTTAAGGGGGGTCGAGCAGTACTTC
TRBD1,TRBJ1-3,TRBV19,.,CASGDRGNTIYF,TGTGCCAGTGGGGACAGGGGAAACACCATATATTTT
.,TRBJ1-2,TRBV18,.,CASSPPGTFYGYTF,TGTGCCAGCTCACCACCCGGGACGTTCTATGGCTACACCTTC
.,TRBJ1-3,TRBV2,.,CASSTGLSGNTIYF,TGTGCCAGCTCAACGGGCCTGTCTGGAAACACCATATATTTT
.,TRBJ1-1,TRBV6-2/TRBV6-3,.,CASRAARTNTEAFF,TGTGCCAGCAGAGCCGCCCGGACGAACACTGAAGCTTTCTTT
TRBD2,TRBJ2-1,TRBV6-1,.,CASSAYRSSGPNEQFF,TGTGCCAGCAGTGCATACAGGTCTAGCGGGCCCAATGAGCAGTTCTTC
TRBD2,TRBJ2-3,TRBV7-7,.,CASSPSQRGRLLSTDTQYF,TGTGCCAGCAGCCCTTCCCAGCGGGGGAGGTTATTAAGCACAGATACGCAGTATTTT
TRBD1,TRBJ1-2,TRBV6-2/TRBV6-3,.,CATGTGRNYGYTF,TGTGCCACCGGGACAGGACGAAACTATGGCTACACCTTC
.,TRBJ1-6,TRBV5-1,once,CASKEGENNSPLHF,TGCGCCAGCAAAGAAGGGGAAAATAATTCACCCCTCCACTTT
.,TRBJ1-2,TRBV5-1,once,CASSDLGRSNYGYTF,TGCGCCAGCAGCGACCTAGGCCGGTCTAACTATGGCTACACCTTC
.,TRBJ2-3,TRBV6-6,.,CASSYQAGQGTDTQYF,TGTGCCAGCAGTTACCAGGCGGGCCAGGGTACAGATACGCAGTATTTT
.,TRBJ2-6,TRBV4-1,.,CASSQGGGSSGANVLTF,TGCGCCAGCAGCCAAGGGGGCGGAAGCTCTGGGGCCAACGTCCTGACTTTC
.,TRBJ1-2,TRBV29-1,.,CSVGEGENYGYTF,TGCAGCGTTGGGGAGGGGGAAAACTATGGCTACACCTTC
.,TRBJ1-1,TRBV3-1,once,CASVSRTGSTEAFF,TGTGCCAGCGTATCCAGGACCGGGAGTACTGAAGCTTTCTTT
.,TRBJ2-5,TRBV5-4,.,CASSLVEQETQYF,TGTGCCAGCAGCTTGGTGGAACAAGAGACCCAGTACTTC
TRBD2,TRBJ2-3,TRBV3-1,.,CASSHFRTSGTDTQYF,TGTGCCAGCAGCCATTTCAGGACTAGCGGGACCGATACGCAGTATTTT
.,TRBJ2-3,TRBV14,.,CASSPFLTTDTQYF,TGTGCCAGCAGCCCGTTCCTCACCACAGATACGCAGTATTTT
.,TRBJ1-5,TRBV7-8,.,CASSLVPLQPQLF,TGTGCCAGCAGCTTAGTCCCCCTTCAGCCCCAGCTTTTT
.,TRBJ1-1,TRBV29-1,.,CSADRYTMNTEAFF,TGCAGCGCCGACAGGTACACAATGAACACTGAAGCTTTCTTT
.,TRBJ2-7,TRBV29-1,.,CSVGVVRGEQYF,TGCAGCGTTGGGGTCGTTAGGGGCGAGCAGTACTTC
TRBD2,TRBJ2-3,TRBV11-2,once,CASSPQTSGVPDTQYF,TGTGCCAGCAGTCCTCAGACTAGCGGGGTGCCAGATACGCAGTATTTT
.,TRBJ1-1,TRBV19,.,CASFGSRMNTEAFF,TGTGCCAGCTTCGGAAGCAGGATGAACACTGAAGCTTTCTTT
TRBD1,TRBJ1-6,TRBV20-1,.,CSAPTGSGSPLHF,TGCAGTGCCCCGACAGGGTCAGGCTCACCCCTCCACTTT
.,TRBJ2-7,TRBV29-1,.,CSVVGGHTYEQYF,TGCAGCGTCGTCGGAGGGCACACCTACGAGCAGTACTTC
.,TRBJ1-1,TRBV3-1,.,CASSQGGSTEAFF,TGTGCCAGCTCGCAGGGAGGGAGCACTGAAGCTTTCTTT
.,TRBJ2-3,TRBV10-3,.,CAIISSGGDTQYF,TGTGCCATCATTTCAAGCGGAGGGGATACGCAGTATTTT
TRBD1,TRBJ1-1,TRBV6-1,.,CASSEGTGGGTEAFF,TGTGCCAGCAGTGAGGGAACAGGGGGAGGAACTGAAGCTTTCTTT
.,TRBJ1-6,TRBV14,.,CASSQSGDSPLHF,TGTGCCAGCAGCCAATCAGGGGATTCACCCCTCCACTTT
.,TRBJ1-4,TRBV29-1,once,CSITNSLGEKLFF,TGCAGTATCACGAATTCGTTGGGGGAAAAACTGTTTTTT
.,TRBJ2-3,TRBV4-2,.,CASSQGTPGADTQYF,TGTGCCAGCAGCCAAGGGACCCCTGGGGCAGATACGCAGTATTTT
TRBD1,TRBJ2-2,TRBV29-1,.,CSVEDQGAGTGELFF,TGCAGCGTTGAAGATCAGGGGGCGGGCACCGGGGAGCTGTTTTTT
.,TRBJ1-2,TRBV29-1,.,CAGRSGDGYTF,TGCGCGGGGCGGTCGGGGGATGGCTACACCTTC
.,TRBJ1-1,TRBV3-1,.,CASSQDLGTANTEAFF,TGTGCCAGCAGCCAAGATTTAGGGACGGCGAACACTGAAGCTTTCTTT
.,TRBJ1-2,TRBV5-1,.,CASSLAGTLGGGYTF,TGCGCCAGCAGCTTGGCCGGCACTCTAGGTGGGGGCTACACCTTC
TRBD1,TRBJ2-6,TRBV19,once,CASRLQGAWGANVLTF,TGTGCCAGTAGGCTACAGGGGGCGTGGGGGGCCAACGTCCTGACTTTC
.,TRBJ1-2,TRBV9,.,CASSLVEGPGGYTF,TGTGCCAGCAGCCTCGTGGAGGGTCCGGGGGGCTACACCTTC
.,TRBJ2-5,TRBV28,.,CASSSLGETQYF,TGTGCCAGCAGTTCGTTGGGAGAGACCCAGTACTTC
.,TRBJ2-3,TRBV15,.,CATSRDGSATDTQYF,TGTGCCACCAGCAGAGATGGTAGCGCCACAGATACGCAGTATTTT
.,TRBJ2-3,TRBV20-1,.,CSASIRGLVTDTQYF,TGCAGTGCTTCAATCCGGGGGCTAGTCACAGATACGCAGTATTTT
.,TRBJ2-7,TRBV10-3,.,CAISENPYEQYF,TGTGCCATCAGTGAGAATCCCTACGAGCAGTACTTC
TRBD1,TRBJ2-6,TRBV10-3,.,CAIRGQGAGGANVLTF,TGTGCCATCAGGGGACAGGGGGCTGGAGGGGCCAACGTCCTGACTTTC
TRBD1,TRBJ1-1,TRBV3-1,.,CASSQEHRGTEAFF,TGTGCCAGCAGCCAAGAACACAGGGGGACTGAAGCTTTCTTT
.,TRBJ1-1,TRBV7-9,.,CASSLYFGTEAFF,TGTGCCAGCAGCTTGTATTTTGGCACTGAAGCTTTCTTT
TRBD2,TRBJ2-4,TRBV2,.,CASSRLGTAGGPVIQYF,TGTGCCAGCAGTCGATTAGGTACAGCGGGGGGGCCTGTCATTCAGTACTTC
.,TRBJ2-1,TRBV10-2,.,CASSEATVQFF,TGCGCCAGCAGTGAGGCGACAGTACAGTTCTTC
.,TRBJ2-7,TRBV20-1,.,CSASKRTGVDEQYF,TGCAGTGCTAGTAAGAGAACTGGTGTGGACGAGCAGTACTTC
.,TRBJ1-2,TRBV6-5,.,CASTGDYGYTF,TGTGCCAGCACAGGGGACTATGGCTACACCTTC
.,TRBJ2-3,TRBV11-2,once,CASRENRNTDTQYF,TGTGCCAGCCGGGAGAACCGAAACACAGATACGCAGTATTTT
.,TRBJ2-4,TRBV3-1,.,CASSQDRLNIQYF,TGTGCCAGCAGCCAAGACCGGTTAAACATTCAGTACTTC
.,TRBJ2-7,TRBV2,.,CASTPRGEQYF,TGTGCCAGCACCCCTCGCGGGGAGCAGTACTTC
.,TRBJ2-7,TRBV3-1,.,CASSQMAREQYF,TGTGCCAGCAGCCAAATGGCTCGCGAGCAGTACTTC
.,TRBJ2-1,TRBV27,.,CASSLQGLSSYNEQFF,TGTGCCAGCAGCCTACAGGGCCTGAGCTCCTACAATGAGCAGTTCTTC
TRBD1,TRBJ1-1,TRBV7-2,.,CASSPRTGATMNTEAFF,TGTGCCAGCAGCCCCCGGACAGGGGCGACCATGAACACTGAAGCTTTCTTT
.,TRBJ2-5,TRBV2,.,CASSLGPQETQYF,TGTGCCAGCAGCTTGGGCCCCCAAGAGACCCAGTACTTC
TRBD2,TRBJ2-4,TRBV29-1,once,CSVEAPTSGGGKNIQYF,TGCAGCGTTGAAGCCCCTACTAGCGGGGGAGGCAAAAACATTCAGTACTTC